The rows below give T cell receptor beta chains drawn from one sample of a study of shared clonotypes between healthy human individuals. Repertoires were generated with immunoSEQ multiplex PCR, while TCRdb's copy carries only in-frame clones and drops some. The repertoire includes more than 1.2 million clones, around 98.5% of them detected once, and 0.36% sits in the top ten. The sequenced sample was naive CD4+ T cells sorted from blood. The source is a young man in good health. Each CDR3 is given with its conserved first and last residue. Fields, in order: CDR3 protein, CDR3 DNA, V gene, clone size, J gene, D gene. A D gene is named only where the DNA matches it firmly. Some rows mark clone size as missing; the rest say once, few, many or name a class of expanded clone.

CASQETGVDGYTF | TGTGCCAGCCAAGAGACGGGGGTTGATGGCTACACCTTC | TRBV18 | . | TRBJ1-2 | .
CASSLGASSTDTQYF | TGTGCCAGCAGCTTAGGGGCATCTAGCACAGATACGCAGTATTTT | TRBV7-9 | . | TRBJ2-3 | .
CASSGTALAGRYNEQFF | TGCGCCAGCAGCGGCACAGCGCTAGCGGGAAGATACAATGAGCAGTTCTTC | TRBV4-1 | . | TRBJ2-1 | TRBD2
CASSPTVGSYEQYF | TGCGCCAGCAGCCCCACGGTGGGGAGTTACGAGCAGTACTTC | TRBV5-1 | . | TRBJ2-7 | .
CASSSQGFRYEQYF | TGTGCCAGCAGCTCCCAGGGGTTCAGGTACGAGCAGTACTTC | TRBV14 | . | TRBJ2-7 | .
CASSLAEGTSEQYF | TGTGCCAGCAGCTTAGCGGAAGGGACCTCCGAGCAGTACTTC | TRBV7-9 | . | TRBJ2-7 | .
CASRTVVGGTGETQYF | TGTGCCAGCAGAACGGTTGTGGGGGGCACGGGAGAGACCCAGTACTTC | TRBV11-2 | . | TRBJ2-5 | .
CASSLDRARGYTF | TGTGCCAGCAGCTTGGACCGAGCACGCGGCTACACCTTC | TRBV7-9 | . | TRBJ1-2 | .
CASSPGQGTSTDTQYF | TGTGCCAGTAGTCCGGGACAGGGGACGAGCACAGATACGCAGTATTTT | TRBV19 | . | TRBJ2-3 | TRBD1
CASSQERTMEQYF | TGTGCCAGCAGCCAAGAACGGACGATGGAGCAGTACTTC | TRBV14 | . | TRBJ2-7 | .
CAFISVARCYEQYF | TGTGCCTTTATAAGCGTGGCTAGATGCTACGAGCAGTACTTC | TRBV30 | . | TRBJ2-7 | .
CASSYGTSGYNEQFF | TGTGCCAGCAGTTACGGGACTAGCGGTTACAATGAGCAGTTCTTC | TRBV6-5 | few | TRBJ2-1 | TRBD2
CASSHIAETGRYEQYF | TGTGCCAGCAGCCACATAGCGGAGACGGGGAGGTACGAGCAGTACTTC | TRBV27 | . | TRBJ2-7 | .
CASSIQGTQETQYF | TGTGCCAGCAGCATTCAGGGGACGCAAGAGACCCAGTACTTC | TRBV6-5 | . | TRBJ2-5 | .
CAWSDLGQGDNQPQHF | TGTGCCTGGAGTGATCTGGGACAGGGGGACAATCAGCCCCAGCATTTT | TRBV30 | . | TRBJ1-5 | TRBD1
CATSRDQGDQPQHF | TGTGCCACCAGCAGAGATCAGGGAGATCAGCCCCAGCATTTT | TRBV15 | . | TRBJ1-5 | .
CASSWTGLKNEQFF | TGTGCCAGCAGTTGGACAGGGTTAAAGAATGAGCAGTTCTTC | TRBV6-4 | . | TRBJ2-1 | TRBD1
CASSPSLNEQFF | TGCGCCAGCAGCCCCAGCCTGAATGAGCAGTTCTTC | TRBV5-1 | . | TRBJ2-1 | .
CSAWPYDTQYF | TGCAGTGCCTGGCCTTACGATACGCAGTATTTT | TRBV20-1 | . | TRBJ2-3 | .
CASSGLTSGTSGANVLTF | TGTGCCAGCAGTGGCCTAACTAGCGGGACCTCTGGGGCCAACGTCCTGACTTTC | TRBV6-4 | . | TRBJ2-6 | TRBD2
CASSDSLTTYEQYF | TGTGCCAGCAGCGATTCTCTGACTACCTACGAGCAGTACTTC | TRBV7-9 | few | TRBJ2-7 | .
CASSLLQLAGYEQFF | TGCGCCAGCAGCTTGCTTCAACTAGCTGGCTATGAGCAGTTCTTC | TRBV5-1 | . | TRBJ2-1 | .
CASSLPDYEQYF | TGTGCCAGCTCACTCCCTGATTACGAGCAGTACTTC | TRBV18 | . | TRBJ2-7 | .
CASSDNVPPDTQYF | TGTGCCAGCTCTGATAACGTTCCCCCAGATACGCAGTATTTT | TRBV18 | . | TRBJ2-3 | .
CASSPNPGSQGTQYF | TGTGCCAGCAGCCCTAATCCGGGGTCGCAGGGGACCCAGTACTTC | TRBV7-2 | . | TRBJ2-5 | .
CASSARTALDTQYF | TGTGCCAGCAGTGCCCGAACGGCATTAGATACGCAGTATTTT | TRBV2 | . | TRBJ2-3 | .
CAISEADFSNEQYF | TGTGCCATCAGTGAGGCGGACTTTTCCAACGAGCAGTACTTC | TRBV10-3 | once | TRBJ2-7 | .
CASSLSWDEQYF | TGCGCCAGCAGCCTCTCGTGGGACGAGCAGTACTTC | TRBV5-1 | . | TRBJ2-7 | .
CSVQPQRNTEAFF | TGCAGCGTCCAACCTCAGCGGAACACTGAAGCTTTCTTT | TRBV29-1 | . | TRBJ1-1 | .
CASSEGGWAEQYF | TGTGCCAGCAGTGAGGGGGGGTGGGCCGAGCAGTACTTC | TRBV6-1 | . | TRBJ2-7 | TRBD2
CAVGRTEAFF | TGTGCCGTTGGTCGCACTGAAGCTTTCTTT | TRBV2 | . | TRBJ1-1 | .
CASSPGQGESYGYTF | TGTGCCAGCTCACCCGGGCAGGGAGAATCCTATGGCTACACCTTC | TRBV18 | . | TRBJ1-2 | .
CAIRGTGGEQYF | TGTGCCATCAGAGGGACAGGGGGCGAGCAGTACTTC | TRBV10-3 | . | TRBJ2-7 | TRBD1
CASSLLAGTYEQYF | TGTGCCAGCAGTTTACTAGCGGGAACCTACGAGCAGTACTTC | TRBV27 | . | TRBJ2-7 | TRBD2
CASSVEGRRGNEQFF | TGTGCCAGCAGCGTAGAAGGGCGCAGGGGGAATGAGCAGTTCTTC | TRBV9 | . | TRBJ2-1 | TRBD1
CASTDSSGRAPHEQFF | TGTGCCAGCACCGATTCTAGCGGGAGGGCCCCCCATGAGCAGTTCTTC | TRBV28 | . | TRBJ2-1 | TRBD2
CSARIGGEQYF | TGCAGTGCTAGAATCGGGGGCGAGCAGTACTTC | TRBV20-1 | . | TRBJ2-7 | .